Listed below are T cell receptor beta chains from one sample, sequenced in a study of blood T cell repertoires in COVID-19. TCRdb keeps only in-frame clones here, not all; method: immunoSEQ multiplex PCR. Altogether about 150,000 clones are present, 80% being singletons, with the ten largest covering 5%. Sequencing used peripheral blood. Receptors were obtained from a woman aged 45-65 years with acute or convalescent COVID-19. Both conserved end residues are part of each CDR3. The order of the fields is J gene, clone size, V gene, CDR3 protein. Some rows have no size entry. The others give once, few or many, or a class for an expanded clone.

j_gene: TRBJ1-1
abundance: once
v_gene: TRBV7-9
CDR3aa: CASSLVSTLTEAFF

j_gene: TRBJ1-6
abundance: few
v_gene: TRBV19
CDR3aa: CASSAPGVSPLHF

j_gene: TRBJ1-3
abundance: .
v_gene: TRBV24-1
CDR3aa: CATAGTTGNTIYF

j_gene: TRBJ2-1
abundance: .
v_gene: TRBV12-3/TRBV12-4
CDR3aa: CASRMAGVYEQFF

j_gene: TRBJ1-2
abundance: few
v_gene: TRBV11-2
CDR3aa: CASSPQMLGGLYGYTF

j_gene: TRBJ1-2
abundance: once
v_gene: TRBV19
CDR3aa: CASSPMTGNYGYTF

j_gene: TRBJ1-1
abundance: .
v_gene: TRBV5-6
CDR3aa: CASSHYTNTEAFF

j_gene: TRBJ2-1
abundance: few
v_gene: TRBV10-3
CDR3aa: CAISEGGFDEQFF

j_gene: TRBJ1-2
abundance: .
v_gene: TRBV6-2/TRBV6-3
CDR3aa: CASSATGSYGYTF

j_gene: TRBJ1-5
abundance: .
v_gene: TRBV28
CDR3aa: CASSLGTGVGGNQPQHF

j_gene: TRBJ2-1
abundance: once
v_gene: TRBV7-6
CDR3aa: CASSYDVRRSYNEQFF

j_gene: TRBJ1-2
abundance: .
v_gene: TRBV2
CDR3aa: CASKGQGAHYGYTF

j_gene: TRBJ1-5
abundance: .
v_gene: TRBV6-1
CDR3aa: CASSEALSHSGGSKPQHF

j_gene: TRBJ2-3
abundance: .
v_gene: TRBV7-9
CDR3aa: CASRDRVNTDTQYF

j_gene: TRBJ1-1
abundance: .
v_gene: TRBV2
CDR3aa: CASSPDRGHAFF

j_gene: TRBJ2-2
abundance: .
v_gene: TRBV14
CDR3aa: CASSQTSGGTSTGELFF

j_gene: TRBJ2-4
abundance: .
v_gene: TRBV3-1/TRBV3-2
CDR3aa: CASSPPSGPKNIQYF

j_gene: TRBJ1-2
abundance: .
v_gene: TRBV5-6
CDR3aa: CASSPDRANYGYTF

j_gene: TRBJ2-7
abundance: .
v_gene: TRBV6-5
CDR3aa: CASRKQGAISYEQYF

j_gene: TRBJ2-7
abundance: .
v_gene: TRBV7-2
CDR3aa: CASSYEGAAGVSYEQYF